The clone carrying this TCR beta chain has only a few counts. Its antigen is not known. Data came from immunoSEQ multiplex PCR; TCRdb stores just in-frame clones and leaves some out. Among fewer than 120,000 clones listed, around 90% were seen once. Trimming removed 1 base from V and 0 bases from J, with 4 bases in between. The CDR3 is 15 amino acids. Germline CDR1 and CDR2: SSHAT and FNYEAQ (reference sequence). The entry originates in a study of T cell responses to AZD1222 COVID-19 vaccine. Study observations and caveats: Donors skewed white British and female; clonal diversity was possibly underestimated. None of the repertoires were sampled until the peak T cell response had passed. At baseline, just 5 or 6 AZD1222 recipients tested seropositive. The study reported that nearly half of spike-specific TCRs target unmutated variant regions.

The chain recombines TRBV7-7 with TRBJ2-6; no clear D. This sequence was found in an adult in good health. Here the sequenced sample was peripheral blood, taken on day 0 of AZD1222 vaccination. This CDR3 is CASSLDVSGANVLTF. CDR3 nucleotide sequence: TGTGCCAGCAGCTTAGATGTCTCTGGGGCCAACGTCCTGACTTTC.